Each of the 12 T cell receptor beta chains below was sequenced from the same sample in a study of OX40 agonist ivuxolimab in advanced cancers. Sequencing used immunoSEQ multiplex PCR; TCRdb keeps in-frame clones, though not all of them. The repertoire consists of tens of thousands of clones, with roughly nine tenths occurring once and the leading ten covering roughly a tenth. Sequences were derived from CD4+ or CD8+ T cells sorted from blood, sampled in a trial of the OX40 agonist ivuxolimab. The receptors were gathered from an adult with an advanced solid tumor such as melanoma, head and neck, liver or kidney cancer.

This rearrangement joins TRBV7-5 to TRBJ2-7. TRBV7-5 is termed a pseudogene. The CDR3 runs to 15 residues. The chain's CDR3 is CVRRTTDGVFYEQYF. CDR3 in DNA: TGTGTCAGAAGGACCACTGATGGGGTTTTCTACGAGCAGTACTTC.

This chain joins TRBV7-9 and TRBJ2-7; maybe TRBD2 (6 bases). The germline V and J ends were trimmed by 5 bases and 6 bases, with 14 bases remaining between them. CDR3 length: 13 residues. CDR1 is SEHNR, CDR2 FQNEAQ, per germline (reference sequence). The CDR3 is CASSTGLRGEQYF. In DNA, the CDR3 is TGTGCCAGCAGCACTGGACTAAGGGGCGAGCAGTACTTC.

This clone was observed a single time. The V gene is TRBV6-5, the J gene TRBJ2-1; D unresolved. Trimming took off 7 bases at V and 5 bases at J, with 9 bases between the two ends. The germline V gene encodes CDR1 MNHEY and CDR2 SVGAGI. This CDR3 is built from 12 residues. The DNA for the CDR3 is TGTGCCAGCATCTCAGAAGACAATGAGCAGTTCTTC. Translation gives CASISEDNEQFF.

V gene TRBV19 combines with J gene TRBJ2-7, with 9 nucleotides matching TRBD1. The CDR3 has 14 amino acids. Unmatched junction bases numbered 4, after V lost 3 bases and J lost 4 bases. Germline assignment: CDR1 LNHDA and CDR2 SQIVND (reference sequence). In DNA, the CDR3 is TGTGCCAGTAGTATGGGGACAGGGTATTACGAGCAGTACTTC. Its translation is CASSMGTGYYEQYF.

The chain uses TRBV5-1 and TRBJ2-7, with D possibly matching TRBD1 (6 bases). V was cut by 2 bases and J by 3 bases, with 9 bases left in between. The length of the CDR3 is 13 residues. CDR1 is SGHRS and CDR2 is YFSETQ in the germline V gene. The CDR3 nucleotides are TGCGCCAGCAGCTTCGAGGACAGCTACGAGCAGTACTTC. It codes for CASSFEDSYEQYF. Based on the CDR3 plus reference TRBV5-1 and TRBJ2-7, the full variable domain is KAGVTQTPRYLIKTRGQQVTLSCSPISGHRSVSWYQQTPGQGLQFLFEYFSETQRNKGNFPGRFSGRQFSNSRSEMNVSTLELGDSALYLCASSFEDSYEQYFGPGTRLTVT.

The chain employs TRBV2 and TRBJ1-4; D is possibly TRBD1 (5 bases). The CDR3 covers 15 residues. Trimming left V 2 bases short and J 0 bases short, with 7 bases between. CDR1 and CDR2 (germline): SNHLY, FYNNEI. CDR3 sequence reads: CASSEWGPTNEKLFF. CDR3 DNA: TGTGCCAGCAGTGAATGGGGACCAACTAATGAAAAACTGTTTTTT.

The rearrangement uses TRBV15 and TRBJ1-5; D is unresolved. Trimming took 3 bases from V and 6 from J, leaving 15 bases between them. The CDR3 extends over 15 amino acids. Germline V gene lookup returns CDR1 LNHNV and CDR2 YYDKDF (reference sequence). This CDR3 is CATSRGIGPIQPQHF. CDR3 bases: TGTGCCACCAGCAGGGGCATAGGTCCGATTCAGCCCCAGCATTTT.

The chain couples TRBV11-2 to TRBJ1-2, with a tentative D call TRBD1 (5 bases). Per the germline V gene, CDR1 is SGHAT and CDR2 is FQNNGV. With 3 bases removed from V and 4 bases from J, the gap between germline ends came to 12 bases. This CDR3 contains 14 residues. The CDR3 sequence is CASSLAQGSYGYTF. CDR3 bases: TGTGCCAGCAGCTTGGCGCAGGGTAGCTATGGCTACACCTTC.

The J gene is TRBJ1-2, the V gene TRBV13; D remains ambiguous. Germline CDR1 is PRHDT and CDR2 is FYEKMQ (reference sequence). The V and J ends lost 5 bases and 8 bases respectively, with 12 bases between them. CDR3 length equals 12 residues. The CDR3 here is CASSLSLVGYTF. In DNA form, the CDR3 reads TGTGCCAGCAGCCTCTCTCTGGTAGGCTACACCTTC.

The rearrangement links TRBV7-4 to TRBJ2-6; the D is unclear. Germline loops: CDR1 SGHVT, CDR2 SQSDAQ. The length of the CDR3 is 18 residues. Deletions cut 5 bases from V and 5 bases from J, with 22 bases between. CDR3: CASSLVHSSQSRANVLTF. The CDR3 bases are TGTGCCAGCAGCCTAGTCCACAGCTCACAAAGTCGGGCCAACGTCCTGACTTTC.

DNA for the CDR3: TGTGCCAGCAGCTCGGGACAGGGCGGGGCAGATACGCAGTATTTT. It encodes CASSSGQGGADTQYF. This chain links TRBV7-8 with TRBJ2-3; 9 bases are a match to TRBD1. After removal of 4 bases from V and 4 bases from J, the junction contained 6 bases not matched to a gene. Germline lookup yields CDR1 SGHVS and CDR2 FQNEAQ. The CDR3 extends over 15 amino acids.

On this clone: In the same sample, other DNA sequences code for this CDR3. This sequence joins TRBV19 and TRBJ1-5, with 12 bases identical to TRBD1. V shed 7 bases, J shed 2 bases, and the junction held 6 bases outside the gene matches. CDR3 length: 16 amino acids. From germline, CDR1 is LNHDA and CDR2 SQIVND (reference sequence). In DNA form, the CDR3 reads TGTGCCAGTAACCGGGACAGGGGGCTCGGCAATCAGCCCCAGCATTTT. Translated, it gives CASNRDRGLGNQPQHF. The full variable domain, its missing parts supplied by reference TRBV19 and TRBJ1-5, is DGGITQSPKYLFRKEGQNVTLSCEQNLNHDAMYWYRQDPGQGLRLIYYSQIVNDFQKGDIAEGYSVSREKKESFPLTVTSAQKNPTAFYLCASNRDRGLGNQPQHFGDGTRLSIL.